Each of the 29 T cell receptor beta chains below was sequenced from the same sample in a study of T cell repertoires in cytomegalovirus infection. One entry per CDR3 protein, called by TCRdb with MiXCR from the reads. Among about 920,000 distinct CDR3 sequences, about a third were seen once, and the ten largest hold about 14%. No antigen has been assigned to these receptors. The source was cultured CD8+ T cells from PBMCs, collected from culture after CMV antigen stimulation. The receptors originated from a human donor in good health (CMV status not recorded). Some clones in this sample may be carry-over from other donors' samples.

This clonotype was seen at least ten times. V usage is TRBV7-6 and J usage is TRBJ1-1; possibly TRBD1 for D (5 bases). CDR1 is SGHVS, CDR2 FNYEAQ, per germline. V lost 3 bases and J 3 bases, leaving 11 bases between the germline ends. The CDR3 runs 14 residues. The CDR3 loop is CASSFKGRHTEAFF. The CDR3 DNA sequence: TGTGCCAGCAGCTTTAAGGGGAGACACACTGAAGCTTTCTTT.

This clonotype was observed a few times. This sequence joins TRBV12-3 or TRBV12-4 and TRBJ1-1, with TRBD1 identical over 8 bases. J was trimmed by 6 bases and V by 1 base; bases with no gene match: 7. The CDR3 has 15 amino acids. CDR3 protein: CASSLGTGPWAEAFF. The DNA of the CDR3 is TGTGCCAGCAGTTTAGGGACAGGGCCTTGGGCTGAAGCTTTCTTT.

V gene TRBV6-6 combines with J gene TRBJ1-2; a weak D match, TRBD1 (5 bases). The germline gives CDR1 MNHNY, CDR2 SVGAGI (reference sequence). CDR3 size: 15 residues. The germline V and J ends were trimmed by 1 base and 4 bases, with 13 bases remaining between them. This CDR3 reads CASSYYDSFGYGYTF. The CDR3 DNA reads TGTGCCAGCAGTTACTACGACAGTTTTGGCTATGGCTACACCTTC.

This clonotype has more than one count but fewer than ten. V and J are TRBV6-1 and TRBJ1-2; the D gene is possibly TRBD1 (6 bases). Germline CDR1 MNHNS, CDR2 SASEGT. The V end was cut by 5 bases, the J end by 6 bases, with 22 bases between. CDR3 length: 16 amino acids. The CDR3 loop is CASSSRQEWTTDGYTF. As DNA, the CDR3 is TGTGCCAGCAGTAGCCGACAGGAATGGACCACCGATGGCTACACCTTC.

With regard to this clonotype: A read error may account for a junction end that differs from germline. V is TRBV7-7 and J is TRBJ2-5; 13 bases line up with TRBD2. The length of the CDR3 is 15 residues. Germline V CDR1 and CDR2: SSHAT, FNYEAQ (reference sequence). CDR3 region: CASSQTSGGQKTQYF. In DNA, the CDR3 is TGTGCTAGCAGCCAGACTAGCGGGGGGCAGAAGACCCAGTACTTC.

This clonotype was found a few times. The chain uses TRBV7-9 and TRBJ2-2; 10 nucleotides match TRBD1. With 6 bases clipped from V and 15 bases from J, the junction kept 13 bases outside the gene matches. The CDR3 is 14 amino acids. From germline, CDR1 is SEHNR and CDR2 FQNEAQ (reference sequence). The CDR3 here is CASRPPGTGALVFF. Written as DNA, the CDR3 is TGTGCCAGCAGGCCGCCCGGGACAGGGGCGTTGGTGTTTTTT.

The CDR3 region is CASSLPSGAFTGELFF. CDR3 sequence (DNA): TGTGCCAGCAGCTTACCTAGCGGGGCCTTCACCGGGGAGCTGTTTTTT. The chain links TRBV5-8 to TRBJ2-2; 9 bases align to TRBD2. This CDR3 is 16 amino acids long. Looked up from germline, CDR1 is SGHTS and CDR2 is YDEGEE. Unmatched junction bases numbered 6, after V lost 2 bases and J lost 4 bases.

The table lists this clonotype with a few counts. The chain joins TRBV12-3 or TRBV12-4 to TRBJ2-7; D gene ambiguous. Trimming pared 6 bases from V and 3 bases from J, leaving 15 bases between. CDR3 length: 14 amino acids. The chain's CDR3 is CASSPGPSLYEQYV. Written as DNA, the CDR3 is TGTGCCAGCAGCCCGGGTCCCAGCCTCTACGAGCAGTACGTC.

This clonotype appeared many times. This sequence joins TRBV11-1 and TRBJ1-1, with no clear D. This CDR3 is built from 16 residues. V dropped 5 bases and J dropped 7 bases, with 23 bases sitting between them. The germline CDR1 and CDR2 sequences are SGHAT and FQDESV (reference sequence). The CDR3: CASSPASSGPSGEAFF. DNA of the CDR3: TGTGCCAGCAGCCCAGCCAGTTCCGGGCCGAGCGGTGAAGCTTTCTTT.

The rearrangement links TRBV4-1 to TRBJ2-3, with 9 bases identical to TRBD2. Germline-derived CDR1 and CDR2 are MGHRA and YSYEKL. CDR3 length: 19 amino acids. Trimming took 0 bases from V and 5 from J; bases not matched to a gene: 15. As DNA, the CDR3 is TGCGCCAGCAGCCAAGATCGCGGGGGGGGCCCCGTGGACGGAGATACGCAGTATTTT. Translated, it gives CASSQDRGGGPVDGDTQYF.

The chain employs TRBV28 and TRBJ2-5; TRBD2 is a possible D gene (7 bases). This CDR3 is built from 18 residues. Germline V gene data show CDR1 as MDHEN and CDR2 as SYDVKM. V was trimmed by 3 bases and J by 5 bases, leaving 25 bases between them. CDR3 loop: CASSLILGGGTAEETQYF. In DNA form, the CDR3 reads TGTGCCAGCAGTTTGATCCTAGGCGGGGGCACCGCTGAGGAGACCCAGTACTTC. Full variable domain (outside the CDR3, taken from reference TRBV28 and TRBJ2-5): DVKVTQSSRYLVKRTGEKVFLECVQDMDHENMFWYRQDPGLGLRLIYFSYDVKMKEKGDIPEGYSVSREKKERFSLILESASTNQTSMYLCASSLILGGGTAEETQYFGPGTRLLVL.

This clonotype was detected only once. This chain uses TRBV20-1 with TRBJ2-1; perhaps D is TRBD1 or TRBD2 (5 bases each). The CDR3 has 14 amino acids. V was cut by 6 bases and J by 0 bases, with 12 bases left in between. CDR1 and CDR2 (germline): DFQATT, SNEGSKA (reference sequence). Here the CDR3 reads CSAGDRSSYNEQFF. The CDR3 nucleotides read TGCAGTGCCGGGGACCGTTCCTCCTACAATGAGCAGTTCTTC.

This chain joins TRBV10-3 and TRBJ2-1; 9 positions agree with TRBD1. This CDR3 has 14 amino acids. Germline V CDR1 and CDR2: ENHRY, SYGVKD. Trimming took 3 bases from V and 11 from J; bases not matched to a gene: 8. Here the CDR3 DNA reads TGTGCCATCAGTGAAATAGACAGGGGGTGGAAGCAGTTCTTC. Protein sequence: CAISEIDRGWKQFF.

This clonotype was detected a few times. The chain uses TRBV6-1 and TRBJ2-6; a weak D match, TRBD1 (6 bases). The length of the CDR3 is 16 residues. In germline, CDR1 is MNHNS, CDR2 SASEGT. The V and J ends lost 6 bases and 0 bases respectively, with 12 bases between them. CDR3 nucleotides: TGTGCCAGCAGGGACAGCTATTACTCTGGGGCCAACGTCCTGACTTTC. Its protein product is CASRDSYYSGANVLTF.

There are a few counts of this clonotype. The rearrangement joins TRBV7-6 to TRBJ2-1, with 11 nucleotides matching TRBD1. Germline CDR1 reads SGHVS; CDR2 reads FNYEAQ. CDR3 length: 15 residues. V shed 4 bases, J shed 5 bases, and the junction held 4 bases outside the gene matches. CDR3 in amino acids: CASSWTGGRNNEQFF. CDR3 nucleotides: TGTGCCAGCAGCTGGACAGGGGGCCGGAACAATGAGCAGTTCTTC.

The genes are TRBV5-6 and TRBJ2-1, with 9 bases identical to TRBD1. Per germline, CDR1 SGHDT and CDR2 YYEEEE. V shed 3 bases and J 10 bases; nucleotides not matched to a gene: 5. The CDR3 sequence is 13 residues long. This CDR3 reads CASSSGTGQEQFF. Here the CDR3 DNA reads TGTGCCAGCAGCTCCGGGACAGGGCAAGAGCAGTTCTTC.

This clonotype has just one count. A much larger clone is a single base away; this may be a read error. This CDR3 reads CANSLIAAGTGTSEQYF. CDR3 bases: TGTGCCAACAGCTTGATAGCGGCCGGGACGGGGACCTCCGAGCAGTACTTC. The chain joins TRBV7-6 to TRBJ2-7, with D perhaps TRBD2 (6 bases). This CDR3 is built from 17 residues. Germline values: CDR1 SGHVS, CDR2 FNYEAQ.

This clonotype was seen only a few times. The rearrangement links TRBV6-1 to TRBJ2-3; maybe TRBD2 (6 bases). The CDR3 consists of 16 residues. Trimming pared 5 bases from V and 2 bases from J, leaving 17 bases between. Germline CDR1 is MNHNS and CDR2 is SASEGT. The CDR3: CASSSLADPSTDTQYF. DNA of the CDR3: TGTGCCAGCAGTTCCTTAGCGGATCCCTCCACAGATACGCAGTATTTT.

This clonotype was observed once. The chain couples TRBV2 to TRBJ2-1; D gene uncertain. Germline V gives CDR1 SNHLY, CDR2 FYNNEI. The V gene lost 6 bases and the J gene lost 3 bases, with 12 bases spanning the gap. The CDR3 length is 14 residues. The DNA of the CDR3 is TGTGCCAGCAGCAACGGTGTTAACTACAATGAGCAGTTCTTC. Its protein product is CASSNGVNYNEQFF.

This clonotype has more than one count but fewer than ten. The J gene is TRBJ2-2, the V gene TRBV12-3 or TRBV12-4; D unresolved. This CDR3 contains 16 residues. Trimming cost V 0 bases and J 0 bases, with 8 bases left between them. For the CDR3, the DNA is TGTGCCAGCAGTTTAGCGCTACACACGAACACCGGGGAGCTGTTTTTT. This translates into CASSLALHTNTGELFF.

The chain uses TRBV7-6 and TRBJ2-2; tentative D call: TRBD1 (5 bases). V shed 1 base and J shed 3 bases, with 12 bases lying between them. CDR1 is SGHVS, CDR2 FNYEAQ, per germline. This CDR3 comprises 16 residues. The CDR3 DNA reads as TGTGCCAGCAGCTTAGGATCAGGGTCGTACACCGGGGAGCTGTTTTTT. Translating it yields CASSLGSGSYTGELFF.

This clonotype was observed many times. V and J are TRBV7-8 and TRBJ1-1; 8 positions match TRBD1. Germline CDR1 reads SGHVS; CDR2 reads FQNEAQ. V gave up 1 base and J gave up 4 bases; unmatched junction bases: 5. The CDR3 length is 15 residues. The CDR3 DNA reads TGTGCCAGCAGCTTAGGCCAGGGGGCGGCCACTGAAGCTTTCTTT. It translates to CASSLGQGAATEAFF.

The chain links TRBV6-5 to TRBJ2-5, with D perhaps TRBD1 (5 bases). Trimming cost V 2 bases and J 7 bases, with 20 bases left between them. The CDR3 is made up of 16 amino acids. Germline values: CDR1 MNHEY, CDR2 SVGAGI. As DNA, the CDR3 is TGTGCCAGCAGTTACGATACGACAGCAGCGTATCTGACCCAGTACTTC. Amino acid sequence: CASSYDTTAAYLTQYF.

The chain recombines TRBV19 with TRBJ1-1; maybe TRBD1 (6 bases). Germline CDR1 reads LNHDA; CDR2 reads SQIVND (reference sequence). This CDR3 region has 16 residues. Trimming removed 3 bases at V and 1 base at J, with 15 bases between. CDR3 region: CASSMAGEFGNTEAFF. The CDR3 DNA is TGTGCCAGTAGTATGGCAGGGGAGTTCGGGAACACTGAAGCTTTCTTT.

Only a few counts were recorded for this clonotype. V and J are TRBV7-9 and TRBJ1-2; 8 positions agree with TRBD1. This CDR3 comprises 15 residues. The J segment lost 7 bases and the V segment lost 6 bases, leaving 13 bases of the junction unmatched. The germline V gene has CDR1 SEHNR and CDR2 FQNEAQ (reference sequence). CDR3: CASRSRPGGASGYTF. The CDR3 bases are TGTGCCAGCAGATCCCGGCCAGGGGGCGCGAGTGGCTACACCTTC. Looking up the rest from reference TRBV7-9 and TRBJ1-2 gives the full variable domain: DTGVSQNPRHKITKRGQNVTFRCDPISEHNRLYWYRQTLGQGPEFLTYFQNEAQLEKSRLLSDRFSAERPKGSFSTLEIQRTEQGDSAMYLCASRSRPGGASGYTFGSGTRLTVV.

This clonotype has ten or more counts. The V call is TRBV27, the J call TRBJ1-2; D might be TRBD1 (6 bases). CDR1 and CDR2 from the germline V gene are MNHEY and SMNVEV (reference sequence). There are 17 residues in the CDR3. Trimming removed 4 bases at V and 3 bases at J, with 21 bases between. In DNA form, the CDR3 reads TGTGCCAGCAGTTCCCCAGGGGACCCCGGGGAGGACTATGGCTACACCTTC. Amino acids: CASSSPGDPGEDYGYTF.

Only a few counts were recorded for this clonotype. CDR3 nucleotides: TGCAGTGCCCGCCTTCCAGGGCAGGCAAATCAGCCCCAGCATTTT. This encodes CSARLPGQANQPQHF. The J gene is TRBJ1-5, the V gene TRBV20-1, with D tentatively TRBD1 (5 bases). The CDR3 extends over 15 amino acids. Germline values: CDR1 DFQATT, CDR2 SNEGSKA (reference sequence). Trimming shortened V by 6 bases and J by 4 bases, and 19 bases separated the two germline ends.

This clonotype was observed many times. The gene calls are TRBV7-2 and TRBJ2-1; TRBD2 matches at 11 bases. CDR3 length equals 18 residues. After removal of 3 bases from V and 2 bases from J, the junction contained 9 bases not matched to a gene. Germline V gene data show CDR1 as SGHTA and CDR2 as FQGNSA. The CDR3 sequence is CASSFNSGGVFTYNEQFF. The CDR3 bases are TGTGCCAGCAGCTTTAATAGCGGGGGGGTCTTCACCTACAATGAGCAGTTCTTC.

The CDR3 nucleotides are TGTGCCAGCAGTTTCCTAGGAGGAAACAATCAGCCCCAGCATTTT. Translated: CASSFLGGNNQPQHF. The chain links TRBV27 to TRBJ1-5; D remains unclear. V lost 3 bases, J lost 3 bases, and 12 bases lay in between. The CDR3 has 15 residues. Per germline, CDR1 MNHEY and CDR2 SMNVEV (reference sequence).